What follows are 8 T cell receptor beta chains derived from one specimen sequenced in a study of blood T cell repertoires in COVID-19. The protocol was immunoSEQ multiplex PCR, while the TCRdb copy is restricted to in-frame clones and leaves out a portion. Among under 200,000 clones listed, more than 60% were seen once. The sample consisted of peripheral blood. The source is a man between 65 and 79 years old with acute or convalescent COVID-19.

The chain carries TRBV7-9 and TRBJ1-2, with 11 positions matching TRBD1. Germline CDR1 SEHNR, CDR2 FQNEAQ (reference sequence). Trimming took 5 bases from V and 7 from J; bases not matched to a gene: 6. The CDR3 has 14 amino acids. The CDR3 coding sequence is TGTGCCAGCAGCGGCCAGGACAGGGGGCCTGGCTACACCTTC. Residues: CASSGQDRGPGYTF.

J is TRBJ1-1 and V is TRBV7-8; perhaps TRBD1 as D (5 bases). CDR1 is SGHVS, CDR2 FQNEAQ, per germline. There are 14 residues in the CDR3. V shed 7 bases and J shed 0 bases, with 12 bases lying between them. The CDR3 sequence is CASTLQGMNTEAFF. In DNA form, the CDR3 reads TGTGCCAGCACCCTCCAGGGTATGAACACTGAAGCTTTCTTT.

The chain employs TRBV18 and TRBJ2-7, with 9 bases matching TRBD2. The CDR3 contains 15 residues. V lost 3 bases and J lost 5; bases outside the gene matches: 8. Germline V gene data show CDR1 as KGHSH and CDR2 as LQKENI. The CDR3 sequence is CASSPRTGGGDEQYF. The CDR3 DNA sequence: TGTGCCAGCTCACCCAGGACAGGCGGGGGGGACGAGCAGTACTTC.

In its sample, this clone was seen a few times. The chain carries TRBV19 and TRBJ1-5; 10 positions match TRBD1. V lost 5 bases, J lost 6 bases, and 7 bases stayed unmatched. This CDR3 spans 15 amino acids. Germline-derived CDR1 and CDR2 are LNHDA and SQIVND (reference sequence). CDR3 residues: CASSGPGQGSQPQHF. The CDR3 DNA reads TGTGCCAGTAGTGGACCGGGACAGGGGTCTCAGCCCCAGCATTTT.

This chain uses TRBV19 with TRBJ2-2, with D maybe TRBD2 (7 bases). Germline V gene sequence: CDR1 LNHDA, CDR2 SQIVND (reference sequence). Trimming left V 7 bases short and J 6 bases short, with 21 bases between. The CDR3 contains 16 residues. This CDR3 is CASTLLGGGPSGELFF. For the CDR3, the DNA is TGTGCCAGTACGTTGTTAGGCGGGGGCCCCTCCGGGGAGCTGTTTTTT.

The CDR3 protein is CASSSGTLTDTQYF. The CDR3 nucleotides read TGCGCCAGCAGTTCTGGGACACTCACAGATACGCAGTATTTT. The J gene is TRBJ2-3, the V gene TRBV5-1; maybe TRBD1 (6 bases). Germline values: CDR1 SGHRS, CDR2 YFSETQ. The CDR3 consists of 14 residues. Trimming shortened V by 5 bases and J by 2 bases, and 12 bases separated the two germline ends. Variable domain in full (rest from reference TRBV5-1 and TRBJ2-3): KAGVTQTPRYLIKTRGQQVTLSCSPISGHRSVSWYQQTPGQGLQFLFEYFSETQRNKGNFPGRFSGRQFSNSRSEMNVSTLELGDSALYLCASSSGTLTDTQYFGPGTRLTVL.

This clone was observed a handful of times. This chain uses TRBV6-5 with TRBJ2-5; 9 bases fit TRBD1. Trimming at V came to 6 bases and at J to 4 bases, leaving 6 bases not matched to a gene. Germline CDR1 reads MNHEY; CDR2 reads SVGAGI. CDR3 length: 14 residues. In DNA, the CDR3 is TGTGCCAGCAGGCAACAGGGGGCTGGAGAGACCCAGTACTTC. Amino acids: CASRQQGAGETQYF.

V usage is TRBV11-2 and J usage is TRBJ2-3; tentative D call: TRBD2 (5 bases). There are 13 residues in the CDR3. The V gene lost 4 bases and the J gene lost 2 bases, with 7 bases spanning the gap. Germline loops: CDR1 SGHAT, CDR2 FQNNGV. The CDR3 nucleotides are TGTGCCAGCAGCTCGGACTCCACAGATACGCAGTATTTT. Translating gives CASSSDSTDTQYF.